These 22 T cell receptor beta chains were all obtained from the same sample, sequenced in a study of blood T cell repertoires in COVID-19. TCRdb keeps only in-frame clones here, not all; method: immunoSEQ multiplex PCR. This sample carries some 260,000 clones, 80% to 90% of them seen once, and the ten largest clones take 1.5% to 2%. Sequenced sample: PBMCs or T cells enriched from blood (not recorded which). These TCRs come from a man aged 40-55 years who had recovered from COVID-19.

J is TRBJ1-1 and V is TRBV28; D may be TRBD1 (6 bases). Trimming removed 4 bases from V and 4 bases from J, with 10 bases in between. The length of the CDR3 is 13 residues. Germline V gene data show CDR1 as MDHEN and CDR2 as SYDVKM. The CDR3 DNA sequence: TGTGCCAGCAGTTCAGGGGTGGTCACTGAAGCTTTCTTT. This encodes CASSSGVVTEAFF. Complete variable domain (other parts from reference TRBV28 and TRBJ1-1): DVKVTQSSRYLVKRTGEKVFLECVQDMDHENMFWYRQDPGLGLRLIYFSYDVKMKEKGDIPEGYSVSREKKERFSLILESASTNQTSMYLCASSSGVVTEAFFGQGTRLTVV.

Only one count was recorded for this clone. The V call is TRBV5-1, the J call TRBJ1-6, with D maybe TRBD1 (5 bases). Trimming cost V 2 bases and J 8 bases, with 14 bases left between them. Germline-derived CDR1 and CDR2 are SGHRS and YFSETQ. CDR3 length: 15 amino acids. The CDR3 DNA reads TGCGCCAGCAGCTTACGCCAGGGTCGCGATTCACCCCTCCACTTT. The encoded protein is CASSLRQGRDSPLHF.

The V and J genes are TRBV2 and TRBJ2-2; 7 bases line up with TRBD2. Trimming took 7 bases from V and 7 from J; bases not matched to a gene: 15. This CDR3 has 16 residues. The germline V gene encodes CDR1 SNHLY and CDR2 FYNNEI. The CDR3 reads CASKFAEGGGSGELFF. CDR3 nucleotides: TGTGCCAGCAAATTCGCCGAGGGCGGGGGAAGCGGGGAGCTGTTTTTT.

V usage is TRBV19 and J usage is TRBJ2-1; 12 nucleotides match TRBD2. Per the germline V gene, CDR1 is LNHDA and CDR2 is SQIVND (reference sequence). Trimming removed 8 bases from V and 7 bases from J; junction bases left unmatched: 9. This CDR3 has 15 amino acids. The CDR3 spells CASQYRGTSGNEQFF. The DNA of the CDR3 is TGTGCCAGTCAGTACCGTGGGACTAGCGGGAATGAGCAGTTCTTC.

This chain connects TRBV7-8 to TRBJ2-5, with D perhaps TRBD1 (5 bases). The V gene's germline CDR1 is SGHVS and CDR2 FQNEAQ. V was shortened by 2 bases and J by 1 base, with 11 bases between the two germline ends. The CDR3 is 15 amino acids. In nucleotides, the CDR3 is TGTGCCAGCAGCTTAAATACCGACAGCCAAGAGACCCAGTACTTC. Its translation: CASSLNTDSQETQYF.

The chain couples TRBV6-2 or TRBV6-3 to TRBJ1-4, with D perhaps TRBD1 (6 bases). Trimming pared 6 bases from V and 3 bases from J, leaving 11 bases between. The CDR3 sequence is 14 residues long. Germline V CDR1 and CDR2: MNHEY, SVGEGT. The CDR3 DNA is TGTGCCAGCAGCACAGGGACCCCTAATGAAAAACTGTTTTTT. This encodes CASSTGTPNEKLFF.

This clone was counted a single time. This rearrangement joins TRBV6-4 to TRBJ2-2, with 12 bases aligning to TRBD2. V shed 5 bases, J shed 0 bases, and the junction held 1 base outside the gene matches. CDR3 length: 16 amino acids. Germline CDR1 and CDR2: MRHNA and SNTAGT. The CDR3 DNA is TGTGCCAGCAGTCGACTAGCGGGAGCGAACACCGGGGAGCTGTTTTTT. Amino acids: CASSRLAGANTGELFF.

The J gene is TRBJ2-1, the V gene TRBV19; TRBD1 aligns across 8 bases. Germline CDR1 LNHDA, CDR2 SQIVND (reference sequence). This CDR3 is built from 14 residues. V was pared by 7 bases and J by 10 bases, with 12 bases of the junction left unmatched. The CDR3 here is CASIRGAGGAEQFF. As DNA, the CDR3 is TGTGCCAGTATCCGGGGTGCAGGGGGCGCAGAGCAGTTCTTC.

The rearrangement links TRBV19 to TRBJ1-1, with 11 bases aligning to TRBD1. V lost 5 bases, J lost 5 bases, and 4 bases stayed unmatched. The CDR3 length is 14 residues. Germline values: CDR1 LNHDA, CDR2 SQIVND (reference sequence). CDR3 sequence reads: CASSWGQGGTEAFF. In DNA, the CDR3 is TGTGCCAGTAGTTGGGGACAGGGGGGGACTGAAGCTTTCTTT.

J is TRBJ1-4 and V is TRBV28; D call uncertain. V shed 2 bases and J shed 3 bases, with 7 bases lying between them. Germline V gene sequence: CDR1 MDHEN, CDR2 SYDVKM. The CDR3 covers 14 residues. The CDR3, as DNA: TGTGCCAGCAGTTTACCTGGGCCTAATGAAAAACTGTTTTTT. Translation gives CASSLPGPNEKLFF.

For the CDR3, the DNA is TGTGCCAGCAGCCAGGACTATTTTTCCGGGACAGGCTACGAGCAGTACTTC. This encodes CASSQDYFSGTGYEQYF. The gene calls are TRBV3-1 (or the pseudogene TRBV3-2) and TRBJ2-7; 8 nucleotides line up with TRBD1. The V segment lost 3 bases and the J segment 3 bases; nucleotides outside the gene matches: 13. This CDR3 region has 17 residues. Per germline, CDR1 LGHDT and CDR2 YNNKEL (reference sequence).

The V call is TRBV6-5, the J call TRBJ1-5; 8 bases are a match to TRBD1. With V trimmed by 5 bases and J by 7 bases, 7 bases remained unmatched. The germline V gene has CDR1 MNHEY and CDR2 SVGAGI. The CDR3 contains 14 residues. CDR3 loop: CASSPDRGGQPQHF. The CDR3 nucleotides are TGTGCCAGCAGTCCCGACAGGGGAGGCCAGCCCCAGCATTTT.

The CDR3 is CASSTGWPGDTQYF. The CDR3 DNA is TGTGCCAGTAGTACCGGGTGGCCGGGAGATACGCAGTATTTT. This chain joins TRBV19 and TRBJ2-3; D not resolved. CDR3 length: 14 residues. V was clipped by 4 bases and J by 5 bases, with 13 bases between them. Germline V gene data show CDR1 as LNHDA and CDR2 as SQIVND (reference sequence).

This chain joins TRBV20-1 and TRBJ1-5; 7 nucleotides agree with TRBD1. This CDR3 spans 15 amino acids. Germline V lookup: CDR1 DFQATT, CDR2 SNEGSKA (reference sequence). The V and J ends lost 3 bases and 2 bases, in that order; junction bases with no gene match: 7. CDR3 sequence reads: CSASWRQGRNQPQHF. CDR3 coding DNA: TGCAGTGCTAGTTGGCGACAGGGCCGCAATCAGCCCCAGCATTTT.

This chain connects TRBV7-3 to TRBJ1-1, with D perhaps TRBD1 (5 bases). The CDR3 totals 14 residues. V lost 4 bases and J lost 0, with 9 bases in between. CDR1 SGHTA and CDR2 FQGTGA come from the germline V gene. DNA of the CDR3: TGTGCCAGCAGCTCGGCAGGGTTGAACACTGAAGCTTTCTTT. It codes for CASSSAGLNTEAFF. The variable domain in full, with the rest retrieved from reference TRBV7-3 and TRBJ1-1, is GAGVSQTPSNKVTEKGKYVELRCDPISGHTALYWYRQSLGQGPEFLIYFQGTGAADDSGLPNDRFFAVRPEGSVSTLKIQRTERGDSAVYLCASSSAGLNTEAFFGQGTRLTVV.

This chain uses TRBV20-1 with TRBJ2-3; the match to TRBD2 covers 8 bases. The CDR3 runs 17 residues. Per the germline V gene, CDR1 is DFQATT and CDR2 is SNEGSKA (reference sequence). V lost 3 bases to trimming and J lost 0 bases; unmatched junction nucleotides: 11. The CDR3: CSASMAGGIFSTDTQYF. CDR3 nucleotides: TGCAGTGCTAGTATGGCGGGGGGCATATTTAGCACAGATACGCAGTATTTT.

CDR3 amino acids: CASSVEGGAISGNTIYF. The CDR3 region has the DNA TGTGCCAGCAGCGTAGAAGGAGGGGCAATCTCTGGAAACACCATATATTTT. This chain uses TRBV9 with TRBJ1-3, with D possibly matching TRBD1 (5 bases). Germline V gives CDR1 SGDLS, CDR2 YYNGEE. Trimming stripped 0 bases from V and 0 bases from J, with 13 bases between. The CDR3 is made up of 17 amino acids.

V usage is TRBV21-1 and J usage is TRBJ2-3; TRBD2, the table's D call, was not compared with the DNA. TRBV21-1 constitutes a pseudogene. The CDR3 covers 15 residues. CDR3 DNA sequence: TGTGCCACCTGCGGACGGGGGACGAGCACAGATACGCAGTATTTT. This encodes CATCGRGTSTDTQYF.

The chain recombines TRBV2 with TRBJ1-1; TRBD1 aligns across 7 bases. Unmatched junction bases numbered 7, after V lost 7 bases and J lost 5 bases. The germline V gene encodes CDR1 SNHLY and CDR2 FYNNEI. The CDR3 has 13 amino acids. The CDR3 sequence: CASNQQGNTEAFF. Written as DNA, the CDR3 is TGTGCCAGCAATCAACAGGGGAATACTGAAGCTTTCTTT. Combining the CDR3 with reference TRBV2 and TRBJ1-1 gives the whole variable domain EPEVTQTPSHQVTQMGQEVILRCVPISNHLYFYWYRQILGQKVEFLVSFYNNEISEKSEIFDDQFSVERPDGSNFTLKIRSTKLEDSAMYFCASNQQGNTEAFFGQGTRLTVV.

In nucleotides, the CDR3 is TGTGCCAGCAGCGTAGCTTCCTCCCACAGGGAAAACTATGGCTACACCTTC. As protein: CASSVASSHRENYGYTF. The V call is TRBV9, the J call TRBJ1-2, with D perhaps matching TRBD1 (6 bases). The CDR3 is made up of 17 amino acids. The germline V gene has CDR1 SGDLS and CDR2 YYNGEE. The ends were cut back, 0 bases at V and 2 bases at J, with 17 bases in the middle.

V and J are TRBV6-2 or TRBV6-3 and TRBJ1-5; D remains unclear. Between the trimmed V and J ends, which lost 0 bases and 6 bases, there was a span of 9 bases. The CDR3 is made up of 14 amino acids. Germline CDR1 MNHEY, CDR2 SVGEGT. Here the CDR3 reads CASSYSPSSQPQHF. The CDR3 DNA reads as TGTGCCAGCAGTTACTCGCCAAGTAGTCAGCCCCAGCATTTT.

The V call is TRBV19, the J call TRBJ2-3; 9 nucleotides line up with TRBD1. CDR1 and CDR2 (germline): LNHDA, SQIVND (reference sequence). Trimming removed 1 base from V and 5 bases from J; junction bases left unmatched: 7. The length of the CDR3 is 16 residues. The CDR3 sequence is CASSIARDRVGDTQYF. The CDR3 DNA sequence: TGTGCCAGTAGTATAGCTCGGGACAGGGTTGGAGATACGCAGTATTTT. Full variable domain (rest looked up from reference TRBV19 and TRBJ2-3): DGGITQSPKYLFRKEGQNVTLSCEQNLNHDAMYWYRQDPGQGLRLIYYSQIVNDFQKGDIAEGYSVSREKKESFPLTVTSAQKNPTAFYLCASSIARDRVGDTQYFGPGTRLTVL.